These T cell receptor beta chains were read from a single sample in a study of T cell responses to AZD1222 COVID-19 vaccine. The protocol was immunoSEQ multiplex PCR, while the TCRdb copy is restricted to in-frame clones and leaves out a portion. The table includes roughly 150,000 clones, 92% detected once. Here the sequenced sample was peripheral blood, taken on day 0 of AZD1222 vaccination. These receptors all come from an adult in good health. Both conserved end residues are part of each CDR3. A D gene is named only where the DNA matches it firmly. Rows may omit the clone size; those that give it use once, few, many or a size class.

cdr3_aa: CASSSRENGELFF
cdr3_nt: TGTGCCAGCAGTTCGCGGGAGAACGGGGAGCTGTTTTTT
d_call: TRBD2
v_call: TRBV6-2/TRBV6-3
j_call: TRBJ2-2
cdr3_length: 13
clone_size: NA

cdr3_aa: CASSGSGSPTDTQYF
cdr3_nt: TGTGCCAGCAGTGGAAGCGGGAGTCCCACAGATACGCAGTATTTT
d_call: TRBD2
v_call: TRBV2
j_call: TRBJ2-3
cdr3_length: 15
clone_size: NA

cdr3_aa: CASSLQGGVNEKLFF
cdr3_nt: TGTGCCAGCAGCTTGCAAGGGGGGGTTAATGAAAAACTGTTTTTT
d_call: NA
v_call: TRBV7-2
j_call: TRBJ1-4
cdr3_length: 15
clone_size: NA

cdr3_aa: CASSEAPWRTDTQYF
cdr3_nt: TGTGCCAGCAGTGAAGCCCCCTGGCGGACAGATACGCAGTATTTT
d_call: NA
v_call: TRBV2
j_call: TRBJ2-3
cdr3_length: 15
clone_size: NA

cdr3_aa: CASSLALGPLNTEAFF
cdr3_nt: TGTGCCAGCAGCTTAGCGCTGGGGCCCTTGAACACTGAAGCTTTCTTT
d_call: NA
v_call: TRBV7-8
j_call: TRBJ1-1
cdr3_length: 16
clone_size: NA

cdr3_aa: CASGRGGHQETQYF
cdr3_nt: TGTGCCAGCGGGCGGGGGGGCCACCAAGAGACCCAGTACTTC
d_call: TRBD2
v_call: TRBV9
j_call: TRBJ2-5
cdr3_length: 14
clone_size: NA

cdr3_aa: CASSQEGTSGRETQYF
cdr3_nt: TGTGCCAGCAGCCAAGAGGGGACTAGCGGTAGGGAGACCCAGTACTTC
d_call: TRBD2
v_call: TRBV3-1/TRBV3-2
j_call: TRBJ2-5
cdr3_length: 16
clone_size: NA

cdr3_aa: CASSFFRDLRRAYGYTF
cdr3_nt: TGTGCCAGCAGTTTTTTCAGAGATCTACGAAGGGCCTATGGCTACACCTTC
d_call: NA
v_call: TRBV28
j_call: TRBJ1-2
cdr3_length: 17
clone_size: NA

cdr3_aa: CASSLSQRTEAFF
cdr3_nt: TGTGCCAGCAGTTTATCGCAAAGGACTGAAGCTTTCTTT
d_call: NA
v_call: TRBV27
j_call: TRBJ1-1
cdr3_length: 13
clone_size: NA

cdr3_aa: CASSFGGREEDTQYF
cdr3_nt: TGTGCCAGCAGCTTCGGCGGGAGGGAGGAAGATACGCAGTATTTT
d_call: TRBD2
v_call: TRBV5-6
j_call: TRBJ2-3
cdr3_length: 15
clone_size: NA

cdr3_aa: CASSPRDISGNTIYF
cdr3_nt: TGCGCCAGCAGCCCCAGGGATATCTCTGGAAACACCATATATTTT
d_call: NA
v_call: TRBV5-1
j_call: TRBJ1-3
cdr3_length: 15
clone_size: NA

cdr3_aa: CASSFTMNTEAFF
cdr3_nt: TGTGCCAGCAGTTTTACCATGAACACTGAAGCTTTCTTT
d_call: NA
v_call: TRBV27
j_call: TRBJ1-1
cdr3_length: 13
clone_size: NA

cdr3_aa: CAWTVGVGDTEAFF
cdr3_nt: TGTGCCTGGACTGTGGGGGTTGGGGACACTGAAGCTTTCTTT
d_call: NA
v_call: TRBV30
j_call: TRBJ1-1
cdr3_length: 14
clone_size: NA

cdr3_aa: CASSGLGGRTEAFF
cdr3_nt: TGCGCCAGCAGCGGTCTGGGCGGGCGCACTGAAGCTTTCTTT
d_call: NA
v_call: TRBV5-1
j_call: TRBJ1-1
cdr3_length: 14
clone_size: NA

cdr3_aa: CASRGGITGELFF
cdr3_nt: TGTGCCAGCAGGGGCGGGATCACCGGGGAGCTGTTTTTT
d_call: NA
v_call: TRBV6-4
j_call: TRBJ2-2
cdr3_length: 13
clone_size: NA

cdr3_aa: CASSLGLYYEQYF
cdr3_nt: TGTGCCAGCAGCTTGGGCCTATACTACGAGCAGTACTTC
d_call: NA
v_call: TRBV5-8
j_call: TRBJ2-7
cdr3_length: 13
clone_size: NA

cdr3_aa: CASSQVGWREGQPQHF
cdr3_nt: TGCGCCAGCAGCCAAGTGGGCTGGCGCGAAGGCCAGCCCCAGCATTTT
d_call: NA
v_call: TRBV4-1
j_call: TRBJ1-5
cdr3_length: 16
clone_size: NA

cdr3_aa: CASKSGYEQYF
cdr3_nt: TGTGCCAGCAAGTCGGGCTACGAGCAGTACTTC
d_call: NA
v_call: TRBV28
j_call: TRBJ2-7
cdr3_length: 11
clone_size: NA

cdr3_aa: CASSPDETTYEQYF
cdr3_nt: TGTGCCAGCAGCCCCGACGAGACCACCTACGAGCAGTACTTC
d_call: NA
v_call: TRBV5-8
j_call: TRBJ2-7
cdr3_length: 14
clone_size: NA

cdr3_aa: CASSLRGGYEQYF
cdr3_nt: TGTGCCAGCAGCCTCAGGGGGGGGTACGAGCAGTACTTC
d_call: NA
v_call: TRBV5-4
j_call: TRBJ2-7
cdr3_length: 13
clone_size: NA

cdr3_aa: CSAKAPGQLEKLFF
cdr3_nt: TGCAGCGCTAAGGCGCCGGGACAGCTAGAAAAACTGTTTTTT
d_call: TRBD1
v_call: TRBV29-1
j_call: TRBJ1-4
cdr3_length: 14
clone_size: NA

cdr3_aa: CACNRPVTSFTYEQYF
cdr3_nt: TGTGCCTGTAACCGACCGGTTACAAGTTTTACCTACGAGCAGTACTTC
d_call: NA
v_call: TRBV30
j_call: TRBJ2-7
cdr3_length: 16
clone_size: NA

cdr3_aa: CASSRSHGGYTF
cdr3_nt: TGTGCCAGCAGCCGTAGCCACGGTGGCTACACCTTC
d_call: NA
v_call: TRBV5-6
j_call: TRBJ1-2
cdr3_length: 12
clone_size: once

cdr3_aa: CASSSGGAGTEAFF
cdr3_nt: TGTGCCAGCAGCTCAGGGGGCGCGGGAACTGAAGCTTTCTTT
d_call: TRBD1
v_call: TRBV25-1
j_call: TRBJ1-1
cdr3_length: 14
clone_size: once

cdr3_aa: CASSPQGVAGGPETQYF
cdr3_nt: TGTGCCAGCAGCCCACAGGGAGTAGCGGGAGGGCCAGAGACCCAGTACTTC
d_call: TRBD2
v_call: TRBV4-2
j_call: TRBJ2-5
cdr3_length: 17
clone_size: NA

cdr3_aa: CASSQDGPGESQKLFF
cdr3_nt: TGTGCCAGCAGCCAAGACGGGCCAGGGGAATCGCAAAAACTGTTTTTT
d_call: NA
v_call: TRBV14
j_call: TRBJ1-4
cdr3_length: 16
clone_size: NA

cdr3_aa: CASSGTSQYF
cdr3_nt: TGTGCCAGCAGCGGGACGTCGCAGTACTTC
d_call: NA
v_call: TRBV28
j_call: TRBJ2-7
cdr3_length: 10
clone_size: NA

cdr3_aa: CASSLTESTNEKLFF
cdr3_nt: TGTGCCAGCAGCTTAACCGAATCAACTAATGAAAAACTGTTTTTT
d_call: NA
v_call: TRBV7-8
j_call: TRBJ1-4
cdr3_length: 15
clone_size: NA

cdr3_aa: CASSLAWGERETQYF
cdr3_nt: TGTGCCAGCAGCTTAGCGTGGGGAGAGCGAGAGACCCAGTACTTC
d_call: NA
v_call: TRBV7-2
j_call: TRBJ2-5
cdr3_length: 15
clone_size: NA

cdr3_aa: CSVEGLGYEQYF
cdr3_nt: TGCAGCGTTGAGGGTCTGGGCTACGAGCAGTACTTC
d_call: NA
v_call: TRBV29-1
j_call: TRBJ2-7
cdr3_length: 12
clone_size: NA